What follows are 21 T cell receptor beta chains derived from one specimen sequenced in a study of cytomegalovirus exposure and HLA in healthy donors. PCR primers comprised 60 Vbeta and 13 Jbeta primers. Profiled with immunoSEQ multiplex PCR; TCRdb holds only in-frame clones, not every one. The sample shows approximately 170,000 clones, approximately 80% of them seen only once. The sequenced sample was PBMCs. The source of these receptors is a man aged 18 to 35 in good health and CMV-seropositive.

The CDR3 DNA is TGTGCCAGCAGCCCCCGACAGGGAATGGCCGGGGAGCTGTTTTTT. Residues: CASSPRQGMAGELFF. This chain connects TRBV4-2 to TRBJ2-2, with 7 bases aligning to TRBD1. From germline, CDR1 is LGHNA and CDR2 YNFKEQ. V shed 4 bases and J 6 bases; nucleotides not matched to a gene: 8. CDR3 size: 15 residues.

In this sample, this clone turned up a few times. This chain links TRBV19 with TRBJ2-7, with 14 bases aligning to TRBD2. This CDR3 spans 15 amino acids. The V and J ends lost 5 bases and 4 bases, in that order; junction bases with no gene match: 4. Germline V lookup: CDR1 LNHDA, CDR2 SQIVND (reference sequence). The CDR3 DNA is TGTGCCAGTAGTGGGGGACTAGCGGGAGAGTACGAGCAGTACTTC. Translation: CASSGGLAGEYEQYF.

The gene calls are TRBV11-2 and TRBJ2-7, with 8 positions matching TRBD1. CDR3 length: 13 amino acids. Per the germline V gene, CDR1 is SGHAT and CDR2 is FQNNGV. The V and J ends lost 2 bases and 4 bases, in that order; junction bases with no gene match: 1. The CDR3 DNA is TGTGCCAGCAGCTTATACAGGGGGTACGAGCAGTACTTC. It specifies CASSLYRGYEQYF.

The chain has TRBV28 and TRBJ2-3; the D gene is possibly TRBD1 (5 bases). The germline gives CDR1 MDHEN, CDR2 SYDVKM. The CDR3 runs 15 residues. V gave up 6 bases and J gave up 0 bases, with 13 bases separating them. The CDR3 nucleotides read TGTGCCAGCAGACCAGACAGAACTAGCACAGATACGCAGTATTTT. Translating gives CASRPDRTSTDTQYF. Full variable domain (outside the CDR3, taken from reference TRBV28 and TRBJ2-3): DVKVTQSSRYLVKRTGEKVFLECVQDMDHENMFWYRQDPGLGLRLIYFSYDVKMKEKGDIPEGYSVSREKKERFSLILESASTNQTSMYLCASRPDRTSTDTQYFGPGTRLTVL.

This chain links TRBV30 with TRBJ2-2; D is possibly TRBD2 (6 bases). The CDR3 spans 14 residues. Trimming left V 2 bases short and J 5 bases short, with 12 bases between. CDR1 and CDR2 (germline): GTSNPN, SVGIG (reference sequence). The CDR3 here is CAWSQGGTTGELFF. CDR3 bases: TGTGCCTGGAGTCAGGGAGGCACGACCGGGGAGCTGTTTTTT. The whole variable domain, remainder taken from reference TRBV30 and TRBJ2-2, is SQTIHQWPATLVQPVGSPLSLECTVEGTSNPNLYWYRQAAGRGLQLLFYSVGIGQISSEVPQNLSASRPQDRQFILSSKKLLLSDSGFYLCAWSQGGTTGELFFGEGSRLTVL.

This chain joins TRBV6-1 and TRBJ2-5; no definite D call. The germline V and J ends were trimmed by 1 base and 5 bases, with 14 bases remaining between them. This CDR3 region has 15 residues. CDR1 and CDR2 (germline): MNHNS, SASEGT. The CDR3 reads CASSEVGLGVETQYF. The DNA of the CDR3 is TGTGCCAGCAGTGAAGTTGGCCTCGGAGTGGAGACCCAGTACTTC.

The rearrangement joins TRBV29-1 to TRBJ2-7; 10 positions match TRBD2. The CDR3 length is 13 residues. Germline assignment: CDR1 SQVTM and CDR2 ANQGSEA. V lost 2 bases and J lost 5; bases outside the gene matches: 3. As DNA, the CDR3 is TGCAGCGTTGAACGCCTAGCGGGAGACGAGCAGTACTTC. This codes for CSVERLAGDEQYF.

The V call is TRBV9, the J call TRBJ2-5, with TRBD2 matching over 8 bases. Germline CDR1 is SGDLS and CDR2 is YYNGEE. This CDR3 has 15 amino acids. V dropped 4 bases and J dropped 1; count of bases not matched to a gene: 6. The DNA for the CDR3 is TGTGCCAGCAGCACCCCTAGCGGGTCCCAAGAGACCCAGTACTTC. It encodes CASSTPSGSQETQYF.

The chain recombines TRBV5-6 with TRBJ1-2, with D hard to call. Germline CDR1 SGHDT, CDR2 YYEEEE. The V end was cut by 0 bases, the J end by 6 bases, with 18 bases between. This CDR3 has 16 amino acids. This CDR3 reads CASSLEWLTLRDGYTF. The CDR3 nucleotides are TGTGCCAGCAGCTTGGAGTGGCTTACCCTGAGGGATGGCTACACCTTC.

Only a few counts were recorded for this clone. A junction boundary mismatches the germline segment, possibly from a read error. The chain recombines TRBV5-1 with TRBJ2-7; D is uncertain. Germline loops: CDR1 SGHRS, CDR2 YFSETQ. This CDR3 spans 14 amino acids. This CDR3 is CASSLAGTSYEQYF. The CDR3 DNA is TGTGCCAGCAGCCTGGCAGGTACGTCCTACGAGCAGTACTTC.

This chain's CDR3 is CASSPVRPGSSGNTIYF. For the CDR3, the DNA is TGTGCCAGCAGCCCCGTTCGCCCCGGGAGCTCTGGAAACACCATATATTTT. The chain links TRBV5-8 to TRBJ1-3, with unresolved D. Germline V gene sequence: CDR1 SGHTS, CDR2 YDEGEE. V was clipped by 4 bases and J by 0 bases, with 17 bases between them. CDR3 length: 17 amino acids.

CDR3 sequence reads: CASSSTGGGANIQYF. The DNA of the CDR3 is TGCGCCAGCAGCTCGACCGGTGGGGGGGCGAACATTCAGTACTTC. J is TRBJ2-4 and V is TRBV5-1, with D possibly being TRBD2 (7 bases). The CDR3 runs to 15 residues. V lost 3 bases, J lost 7 bases, and 17 bases lay in between. Germline V CDR1 and CDR2: SGHRS, YFSETQ.

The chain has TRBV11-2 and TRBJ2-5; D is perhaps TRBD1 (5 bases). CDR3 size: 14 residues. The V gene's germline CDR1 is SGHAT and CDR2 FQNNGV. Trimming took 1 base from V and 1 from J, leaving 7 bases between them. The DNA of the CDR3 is TGTGCCAGCAGCTTAGGACAGTTCCAAGAGACCCAGTACTTC. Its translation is CASSLGQFQETQYF.

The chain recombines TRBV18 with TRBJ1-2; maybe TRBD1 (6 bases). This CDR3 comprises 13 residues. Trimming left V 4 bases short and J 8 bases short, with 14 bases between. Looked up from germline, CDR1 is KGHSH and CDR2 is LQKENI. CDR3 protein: CASSLSDSRGYTF. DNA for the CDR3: TGTGCCAGCTCACTCTCGGACAGCCGAGGCTACACCTTC.

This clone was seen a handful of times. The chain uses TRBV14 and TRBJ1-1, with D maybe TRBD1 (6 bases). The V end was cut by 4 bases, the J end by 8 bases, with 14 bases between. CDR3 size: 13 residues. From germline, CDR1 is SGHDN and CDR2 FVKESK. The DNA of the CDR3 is TGTGCCAGCAGCCCTCCCAACGACAGGGAAGCTTTCTTT. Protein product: CASSPPNDREAFF.

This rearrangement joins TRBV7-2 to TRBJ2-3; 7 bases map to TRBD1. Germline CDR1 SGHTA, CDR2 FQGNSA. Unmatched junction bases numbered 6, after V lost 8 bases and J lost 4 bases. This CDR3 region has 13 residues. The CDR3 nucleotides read TGTGCCAGCGGGACAGTTGGAGCAGATACGCAGTATTTT. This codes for CASGTVGADTQYF.

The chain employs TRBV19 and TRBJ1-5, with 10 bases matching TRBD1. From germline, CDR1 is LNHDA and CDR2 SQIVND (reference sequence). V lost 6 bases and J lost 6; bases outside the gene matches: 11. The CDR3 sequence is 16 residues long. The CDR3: CASRPRQGARGQPQHF. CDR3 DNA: TGTGCCAGTAGGCCGAGACAGGGGGCAAGGGGTCAGCCCCAGCATTTT.

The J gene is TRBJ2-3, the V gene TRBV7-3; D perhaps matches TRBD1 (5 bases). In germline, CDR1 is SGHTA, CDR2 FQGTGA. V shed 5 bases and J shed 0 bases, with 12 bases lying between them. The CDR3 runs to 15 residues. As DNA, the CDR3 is TGTGCCAGCAGCCTTTGGGGCTCTAGCACAGATACGCAGTATTTT. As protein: CASSLWGSSTDTQYF.

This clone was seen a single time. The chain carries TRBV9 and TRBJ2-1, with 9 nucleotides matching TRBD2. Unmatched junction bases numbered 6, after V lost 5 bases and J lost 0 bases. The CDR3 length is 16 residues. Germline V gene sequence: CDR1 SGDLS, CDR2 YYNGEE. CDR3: CASSPRLADSYNEQFF. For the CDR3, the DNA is TGTGCCAGCAGTCCGAGACTAGCGGACTCCTACAATGAGCAGTTCTTC. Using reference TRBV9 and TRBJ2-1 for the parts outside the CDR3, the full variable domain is DSGVTQTPKHLITATGQRVTLRCSPRSGDLSVYWYQQSLDQGLQFLIQYYNGEERAKGNILERFSAQQFPDLHSELNLSSLELGDSALYFCASSPRLADSYNEQFFGPGTRLTVL.

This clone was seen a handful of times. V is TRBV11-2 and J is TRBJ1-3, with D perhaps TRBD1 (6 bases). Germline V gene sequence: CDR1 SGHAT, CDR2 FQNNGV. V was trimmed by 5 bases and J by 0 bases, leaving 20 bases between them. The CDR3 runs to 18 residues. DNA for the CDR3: TGTGCCAGCAGCCTCCGAAGCTGGGGGCCTCCCTCTGGAAACACCATATATTTT. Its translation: CASSLRSWGPPSGNTIYF.

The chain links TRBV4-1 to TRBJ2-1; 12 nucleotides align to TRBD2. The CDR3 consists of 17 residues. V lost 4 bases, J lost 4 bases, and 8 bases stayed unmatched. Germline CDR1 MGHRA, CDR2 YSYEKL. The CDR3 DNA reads TGCGCCAGCAGCCGAAAACTAGCGGGAGGAGGTTACAATGAGCAGTTCTTC. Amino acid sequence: CASSRKLAGGGYNEQFF.